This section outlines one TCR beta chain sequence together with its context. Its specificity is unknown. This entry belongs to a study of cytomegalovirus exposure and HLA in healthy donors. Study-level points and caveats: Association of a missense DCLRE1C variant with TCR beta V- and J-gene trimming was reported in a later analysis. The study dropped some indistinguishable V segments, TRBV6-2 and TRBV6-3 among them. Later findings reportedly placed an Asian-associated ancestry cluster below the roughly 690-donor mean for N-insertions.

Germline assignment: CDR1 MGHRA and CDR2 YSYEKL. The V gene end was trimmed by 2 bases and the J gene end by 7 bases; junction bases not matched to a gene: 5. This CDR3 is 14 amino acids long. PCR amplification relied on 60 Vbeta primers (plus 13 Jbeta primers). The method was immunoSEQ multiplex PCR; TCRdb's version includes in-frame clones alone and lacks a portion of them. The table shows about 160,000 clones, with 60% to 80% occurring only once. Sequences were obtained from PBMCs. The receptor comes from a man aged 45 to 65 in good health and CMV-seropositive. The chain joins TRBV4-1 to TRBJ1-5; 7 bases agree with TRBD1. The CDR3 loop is CASSQSTGKQPQHF. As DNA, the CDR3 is TGCGCCAGCAGCCAATCGACAGGGAAGCAGCCCCAGCATTTT.